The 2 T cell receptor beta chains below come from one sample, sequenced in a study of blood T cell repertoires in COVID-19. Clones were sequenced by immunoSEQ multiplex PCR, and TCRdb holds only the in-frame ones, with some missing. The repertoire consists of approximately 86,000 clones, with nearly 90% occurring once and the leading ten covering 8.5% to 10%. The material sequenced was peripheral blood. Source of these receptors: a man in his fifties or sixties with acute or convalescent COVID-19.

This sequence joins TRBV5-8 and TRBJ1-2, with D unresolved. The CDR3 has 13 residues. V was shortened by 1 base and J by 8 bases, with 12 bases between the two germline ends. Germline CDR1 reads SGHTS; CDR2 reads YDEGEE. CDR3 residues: CASSLIRSPGYTF. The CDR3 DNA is TGTGCCAGCAGCTTGATCAGAAGTCCCGGCTACACCTTC.

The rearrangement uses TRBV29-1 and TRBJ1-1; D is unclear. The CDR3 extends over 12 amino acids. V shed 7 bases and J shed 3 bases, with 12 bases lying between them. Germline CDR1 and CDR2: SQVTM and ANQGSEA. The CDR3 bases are TGCAGCGCTCAGGAATATGACACTGAAGCTTTCTTT. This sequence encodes CSAQEYDTEAFF.